These 3 T cell receptor beta chains were all obtained from the same sample, sequenced in a study of post-analysis software for immune sequencing data. Study-wide results and caveats: Patients carried a handful of TRBV segments more frequently than controls did, and TRBV5-6, TRBV5-1 and TRBV20-1 were among them.

TCR beta cDNA libraries had unique molecular identifiers. MiXCR, run by TCRdb on the PCR reads, gives a single entry per CDR3 protein. This table has about 500,000 distinct CDR3 sequences, less than 45% appearing once. Their recognized antigens are unknown. Material for sequencing was blood. Every receptor here comes from a girl under 18 with multiple sclerosis.

This clonotype showed up just a few times. CDR3 coding DNA: TGTGCCAGCAGCCAAAGAGATTCCTACGAGCAGTACTTC. It translates to CASSQRDSYEQYF. The gene calls are TRBV7-3 and TRBJ2-7; D unclear. CDR1 is SGHTA and CDR2 is FQGTGA in the germline V gene. The CDR3 spans 13 residues. V dropped 5 bases and J dropped 1 base, with 9 bases sitting between them.

This rearrangement joins TRBV28 to TRBJ2-7, with 9 bases that match TRBD2. This CDR3 has 15 amino acids. The germline gives CDR1 MDHEN, CDR2 SYDVKM. Trimming removed 6 bases from V and 2 bases from J; junction bases left unmatched: 8. The CDR3 loop reads CASSPGIAGAYEQYF. CDR3 coding DNA: TGTGCCAGCAGCCCCGGAATAGCGGGAGCCTACGAGCAGTACTTC. Based on the CDR3 plus reference TRBV28 and TRBJ2-7, the full variable domain is DVKVTQSSRYLVKRTGEKVFLECVQDMDHENMFWYRQDPGLGLRLIYFSYDVKMKEKGDIPEGYSVSREKKERFSLILESASTNQTSMYLCASSPGIAGAYEQYFGPGTRLTVT.

There are a few counts of this clonotype. This chain connects TRBV7-3 to TRBJ2-3; D might be TRBD2 (6 bases). This CDR3 region has 15 residues. V lost 4 bases and J 5 bases, leaving 16 bases between the germline ends. From germline, CDR1 is SGHTA and CDR2 FQGTGA. Here the CDR3 reads CASSYRGGYGDTQYF. The DNA of the CDR3 is TGTGCCAGCAGCTACCGGGGAGGTTATGGAGATACGCAGTATTTT.